Following are 5 T cell receptor beta chains from one sample sequenced in a study of OX40 agonist ivuxolimab in advanced cancers. Assay used: immunoSEQ multiplex PCR; TCRdb lists only in-frame clones, some missing. The sample has some 130,000 clones, more than 85% seen once. Material: CD4+ or CD8+ T cells sorted from blood, obtained in a trial of the OX40 agonist ivuxolimab. These receptors all stem from an adult with an advanced solid tumor such as melanoma, head and neck, liver or kidney cancer.

This clone appeared a few times. The rearrangement links TRBV7-9 to TRBJ1-5; 7 bases map to TRBD1. V was pared by 3 bases and J by 0 bases, with 2 bases of the junction left unmatched. The V gene's germline CDR1 is SEHNR and CDR2 FQNEAQ (reference sequence). This CDR3 is 15 amino acids long. The CDR3 DNA reads TGTGCCAGCAGCTTGACAGGGAATAGCAATCAGCCCCAGCATTTT. This gives the protein CASSLTGNSNQPQHF. Complete variable domain (other parts from reference TRBV7-9 and TRBJ1-5): DTGVSQNPRHKITKRGQNVTFRCDPISEHNRLYWYRQTLGQGPEFLTYFQNEAQLEKSRLLSDRFSAERPKGSFSTLEIQRTEQGDSAMYLCASSLTGNSNQPQHFGDGTRLSIL.

The V gene is TRBV7-2, the J gene TRBJ2-7; 7 bases match TRBD1. V gave up 2 bases and J gave up 2 bases; unmatched junction bases: 9. The CDR3 covers 16 residues. Germline lookup yields CDR1 SGHTA and CDR2 FQGNSA. The CDR3 sequence is CASSLISLQGAYEQYF. The CDR3 DNA reads as TGTGCCAGCAGCTTAATCTCGCTGCAGGGGGCCTACGAGCAGTACTTC.

This clone appeared a single time. The V gene is TRBV7-2, the J gene TRBJ1-2; 10 nucleotides agree with TRBD1. With V trimmed by 0 bases and J by 4 bases, 2 bases remained unmatched. CDR1 is SGHTA and CDR2 is FQGNSA in the germline V gene. This CDR3 spans 15 amino acids. CDR3 in amino acids: CASSLAGQGTYGYTF. Written as DNA, the CDR3 is TGTGCCAGCAGCTTAGCGGGACAGGGGACCTATGGCTACACCTTC. The full variable domain, completed using reference TRBV7-2 and TRBJ1-2, is GAGVSQSPSNKVTEKGKDVELRCDPISGHTALYWYRQSLGQGLEFLIYFQGNSAPDKSGLPSDRFSAERTGGSVSTLTIQRTQQEDSAVYLCASSLAGQGTYGYTFGSGTRLTVV.

The V and J genes are TRBV6-7 and TRBJ2-7; maybe TRBD1 (5 bases). TRBV6-7 is designated an ORF whose function remains uncertain. CDR3 size: 16 residues. V was cut by 0 bases and J by 3 bases, with 15 bases left in between. CDR3 DNA sequence: TGTGCCAGCAGTTACTCGAAGTGTCAGGGCTTCTACGAGCAGTACTTC. Amino acid sequence: CASSYSKCQGFYEQYF.

This clone appeared once. This chain joins TRBV7-8 and TRBJ2-1; D unresolved. Trimming removed 2 bases at V and 13 bases at J, with 15 bases between. This CDR3 is built from 13 residues. The germline gives CDR1 SGHVS, CDR2 FQNEAQ. CDR3 coding DNA: TGTGCCAGCAGCTTAAATAGTGGTGGGGAACAGTTCTTC. It codes for CASSLNSGGEQFF.